Sequencing of this T cell receptor (beta chain) was carried out in a study of T cells after yellow fever vaccination. This CDR3 region has 14 residues. CDR1 is SGHAT, CDR2 FQNNGV, per germline. V was clipped by 5 bases and J by 3 bases, with 13 bases between them. This clonotype was seen a few times. Its antigen is not known. Each CDR3 protein gets one entry after TCRdb re-called the 5' RACE reads with MiXCR. The sample includes approximately 300,000 distinct CDR3 sequences, 8.5% to 10% seen only once; the top ten take 15% to 20%. Study observations and caveats: Re-detected after boosting: most primary clones, 96% of CD4 and 88% of CD8.

The sample here was PBMCs, taken on the day of the first yellow fever vaccination. The chain is built from TRBV11-2 and TRBJ2-5, with D perhaps TRBD2 (5 bases). This receptor was identified in a man aged 18 to 30 who received the YFV17D yellow fever vaccine. The CDR3: CASSAEGKEETQYF. CDR3 coding DNA: TGTGCCAGCAGCGCAGAGGGCAAAGAAGAGACCCAGTACTTC.